This is a list of T cell receptor beta chains from one sample in a study of blood T cell repertoires in COVID-19. Repertoires were generated with immunoSEQ multiplex PCR, while TCRdb's copy carries only in-frame clones and drops some. The table includes approximately 330,000 clones, 86% detected once. Sequencing input: PBMCs or T cells enriched from blood (not recorded which). The receptors stem from a woman between 40 and 50 years old with acute COVID-19. CDR3s include the opening cysteine and the closing phenylalanine or tryptophan. Each record gives: CDR3 protein, CDR3 DNA, clone size, V gene, J gene, D gene. A D gene is named only where the DNA matches it firmly. The size of a clone is reported for some rows only, either as once, few or many, or as a class for expanded clones.

CDR3: CASSRGSLGTEAFF
DNA: TGTGCCAGCAGCCGAGGTTCCCTGGGCACTGAAGCTTTCTTT
size: NA
V: TRBV11-2
J: TRBJ1-1
D: NA

CDR3: CASSQVGRGEGYTF
DNA: TGCGCCAGCAGCCAAGTAGGTAGGGGTGAGGGCTACACCTTC
size: NA
V: TRBV4-3
J: TRBJ1-2
D: NA

CDR3: CASSSQGMNTEAFF
DNA: TGTGCCAGCAGCTCACAGGGGATGAACACTGAAGCTTTCTTT
size: NA
V: TRBV5-4
J: TRBJ1-1
D: TRBD1

CDR3: CSARLAGTYEQYF
DNA: TGCAGCGCTCGACTAGCGGGGACCTACGAGCAGTACTTC
size: NA
V: TRBV29-1
J: TRBJ2-7
D: TRBD2

CDR3: CASRTAGANVLTF
DNA: TGTGCCAGCCGGACAGCTGGGGCCAACGTCCTGACTTTC
size: NA
V: TRBV28
J: TRBJ2-6
D: NA

CDR3: CASSPSSQGAFF
DNA: TGTGCCAGCTCACCGTCCTCGCAGGGCGCTTTCTTT
size: once
V: TRBV18
J: TRBJ1-1
D: NA

CDR3: CSVGTGINTGELFF
DNA: TGCAGCGTTGGGACAGGAATTAACACCGGGGAGCTGTTTTTT
size: NA
V: TRBV29-1
J: TRBJ2-2
D: TRBD1

CDR3: CASSGGGNQETQYF
DNA: TGTGCCAGCAGCGGGGGGGGGAACCAAGAGACCCAGTACTTC
size: NA
V: TRBV7-2
J: TRBJ2-5
D: TRBD2

CDR3: CASSVPSGVNGELFF
DNA: TGTGCCAGCAGCGTCCCTAGCGGGGTCAACGGGGAGCTGTTTTTT
size: NA
V: TRBV4-2
J: TRBJ2-2
D: TRBD2

CDR3: CASRLTGFEKLFF
DNA: TGTGCCAGCAGACTGACAGGGTTTGAAAAACTGTTTTTT
size: NA
V: TRBV7-9
J: TRBJ1-4
D: TRBD1

CDR3: CASSVTYNYGYTF
DNA: TGTGCCAGCAGTGTAACATACAACTATGGCTACACCTTC
size: NA
V: TRBV28
J: TRBJ1-2
D: NA

CDR3: CASSLKTSGGTDTQYF
DNA: TGTGCCAGCAGCCTAAAGACTAGCGGGGGCACAGATACGCAGTATTTT
size: NA
V: TRBV9
J: TRBJ2-3
D: TRBD2

CDR3: CASGRSPNPGGAAGYTF
DNA: TGTGCTAGTGGCCGCTCTCCCAACCCAGGGGGCGCGGCGGGCTACACCTTC
size: NA
V: TRBV12-5
J: TRBJ1-2
D: TRBD1

CDR3: CASSFSSGVTEAFF
DNA: TGTGCCAGCAGCTTCAGCTCAGGCGTAACTGAAGCTTTCTTT
size: NA
V: TRBV11-2
J: TRBJ1-1
D: NA

CDR3: CASSPGRQGGNTEAFF
DNA: TGTGCCAGCTCACCCGGGAGACAGGGGGGGAACACTGAAGCTTTCTTT
size: NA
V: TRBV18
J: TRBJ1-1
D: TRBD1

CDR3: CASSLGLGLLKATGELFF
DNA: TGCGCCAGCAGCTTGGGTTTGGGACTACTAAAGGCCACCGGGGAGCTGTTTTTT
size: NA
V: TRBV5-1
J: TRBJ2-2
D: TRBD2

CDR3: CASSQGNQPQHF
DNA: TGTGCCAGTAGTCAGGGCAATCAGCCCCAGCATTTT
size: NA
V: TRBV19
J: TRBJ1-5
D: NA

CDR3: CASSLSDRAGYTF
DNA: TGTGCCAGCAGTTTAAGTGACAGGGCCGGCTACACCTTC
size: NA
V: TRBV12-3/TRBV12-4
J: TRBJ1-2
D: TRBD1

CDR3: CASSLGNTGELFF
DNA: TGTGCCAGCAGCCTCGGGAACACCGGGGAGCTGTTTTTT
size: NA
V: TRBV3-1/TRBV3-2
J: TRBJ2-2
D: NA

CDR3: CASSNRGQNEKLFF
DNA: TGTGCCAGCAGTAACAGGGGGCAGAATGAAAAACTGTTTTTT
size: NA
V: TRBV2
J: TRBJ1-4
D: TRBD1

CDR3: CASSSTTGGNEQFF
DNA: TGTGCCAGCAGCTCAACGACAGGTGGCAATGAGCAGTTCTTC
size: NA
V: TRBV7-2
J: TRBJ2-1
D: NA

CDR3: CASTMTAGGTYEQYF
DNA: TGTGCCAGCACCATGACGGCAGGGGGCACCTACGAGCAGTACTTC
size: NA
V: TRBV6-5
J: TRBJ2-7
D: TRBD1

CDR3: CASSLEIGEAYEQYF
DNA: TGTGCCAGCAGCTTAGAGATAGGGGAGGCCTACGAGCAGTACTTC
size: NA
V: TRBV7-2
J: TRBJ2-7
D: NA

CDR3: CASSSMGQGYGYTF
DNA: TGTGCCAGCAGTTCCATGGGACAGGGCTATGGCTACACCTTC
size: NA
V: TRBV27
J: TRBJ1-2
D: TRBD1

CDR3: CASRAWRSPLHF
DNA: TGTGCCAGTAGAGCTTGGCGGTCACCCCTCCACTTT
size: NA
V: TRBV19
J: TRBJ1-6
D: NA

CDR3: CATTTTGTTNTGELFF
DNA: TGCGCCACCACCACCACCGGGACTACGAACACCGGGGAGCTGTTTTTT
size: NA
V: TRBV5-1
J: TRBJ2-2
D: TRBD2

CDR3: CASSAAGGADTQYF
DNA: TGTGCCAGCAGCGCAGCGGGAGGGGCAGATACGCAGTATTTT
size: NA
V: TRBV9
J: TRBJ2-3
D: TRBD2

CDR3: CASSQAPGARNTEAFF
DNA: TGCGCCAGCAGCCAAGCTCCAGGGGCACGGAACACTGAAGCTTTCTTT
size: NA
V: TRBV4-1
J: TRBJ1-1
D: NA

CDR3: CASSLDRGLGYTF
DNA: TGTGCCAGCAGCCTGGACAGGGGGCTTGGCTACACCTTC
size: NA
V: TRBV12-3/TRBV12-4
J: TRBJ1-2
D: TRBD1

CDR3: CASSVALAGVNEQFF
DNA: TGTGCCAGCAGCGTAGCACTAGCGGGAGTGAATGAGCAGTTCTTC
size: NA
V: TRBV9
J: TRBJ2-1
D: TRBD2

CDR3: CASSLMDSSGNTIYF
DNA: TGTGCCAGCAGCCTCATGGACAGCTCTGGAAACACCATATATTTT
size: NA
V: TRBV9
J: TRBJ1-3
D: NA

CDR3: CASSLLGLAAYEQYF
DNA: TGTGCCAGCAGTTTGTTGGGACTAGCCGCCTACGAGCAGTACTTC
size: NA
V: TRBV28
J: TRBJ2-7
D: TRBD2

CDR3: CASSPRGLAGVSNTGELFF
DNA: TGTGCTAGCAGCCCCCGCGGGCTAGCGGGAGTATCGAACACCGGGGAGCTGTTTTTT
size: NA
V: TRBV7-7
J: TRBJ2-2
D: TRBD2

CDR3: CASSYGRDEQYF
DNA: TGTGCCAGCAGTTACGGGCGAGACGAGCAGTACTTC
size: NA
V: TRBV6-2/TRBV6-3
J: TRBJ2-7
D: NA

CDR3: CASSKRPLGQGAFETQYF
DNA: TGTGCCAGCAGCAAGAGGCCCCTGGGGCAGGGGGCATTCGAGACCCAGTACTTC
size: NA
V: TRBV9
J: TRBJ2-5
D: TRBD1

CDR3: CASSPGRGNTEAFF
DNA: TGTGCCAGCAGCCCCGGAAGGGGGAACACTGAAGCTTTCTTT
size: NA
V: TRBV7-8
J: TRBJ1-1
D: NA

CDR3: CASRGGRLNTGELFF
DNA: TGTGCCAGCAGGGGAGGGCGTCTTAACACCGGGGAGCTGTTTTTT
size: NA
V: TRBV27
J: TRBJ2-2
D: TRBD2